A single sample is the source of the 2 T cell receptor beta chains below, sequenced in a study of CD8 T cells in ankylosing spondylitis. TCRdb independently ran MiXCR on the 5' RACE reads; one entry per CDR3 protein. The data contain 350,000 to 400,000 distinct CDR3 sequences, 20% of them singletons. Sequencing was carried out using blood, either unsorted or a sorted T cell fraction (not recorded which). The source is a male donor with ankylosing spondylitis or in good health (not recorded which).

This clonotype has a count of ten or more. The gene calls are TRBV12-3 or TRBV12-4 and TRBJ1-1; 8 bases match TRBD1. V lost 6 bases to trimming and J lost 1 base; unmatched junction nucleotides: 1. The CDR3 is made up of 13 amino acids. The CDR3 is CASSQGANTEAFF. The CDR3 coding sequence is TGTGCCAGCAGCCAGGGGGCGAACACTGAAGCTTTCTTT.

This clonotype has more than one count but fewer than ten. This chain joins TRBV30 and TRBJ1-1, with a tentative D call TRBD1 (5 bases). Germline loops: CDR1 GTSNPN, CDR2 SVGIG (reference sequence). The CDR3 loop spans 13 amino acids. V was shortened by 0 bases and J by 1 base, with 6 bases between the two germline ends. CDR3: CAWSVTANTEAFF. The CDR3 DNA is TGTGCCTGGAGTGTGACAGCGAACACTGAAGCTTTCTTT.